Listed here are 21 T cell receptor beta chains from one sample, sequenced in a study of blood T cell repertoires in COVID-19. Sequencing used immunoSEQ multiplex PCR; TCRdb keeps in-frame clones, though not all of them. The sample yields approximately 52,000 clones, 75% to 90% seen once. What was sequenced was peripheral blood. The receptor source for this set is a man aged 55 to 70 with active COVID-19.

The chain couples TRBV7-2 to TRBJ2-3, with D perhaps TRBD2 (6 bases). This CDR3 is built from 12 residues. Germline CDR1 SGHTA, CDR2 FQGNSA. The germline V and J ends were trimmed by 4 bases and 6 bases, with 8 bases remaining between them. CDR3 sequence: CASSSRGDTQYF. CDR3 nucleotide sequence: TGTGCCAGCAGCTCCCGGGGGGATACGCAGTATTTT.

The CDR3 region has the DNA TGTGCCAGCAGCTTTTCAGGGACATTCAACACTGAAGCTTTCTTT. This sequence encodes CASSFSGTFNTEAFF. The V call is TRBV5-6, the J call TRBJ1-1; a possible D gene is TRBD1 (6 bases). The CDR3 is 15 residues long. The ends were cut back, 2 bases at V and 2 bases at J, with 13 bases in the middle. CDR1 is SGHDT and CDR2 is YYEEEE in the germline V gene. The complete variable domain, with remaining parts taken from reference TRBV5-6 and TRBJ1-1, reads DAGVTQSPTHLIKTRGQQVTLRCSPKSGHDTVSWYQQALGQGPQFIFQYYEEEERQRGNFPDRFSGHQFPNYSSELNVNALLLGDSALYLCASSFSGTFNTEAFFGQGTRLTVV.

This chain connects TRBV30 to TRBJ1-5; weak D call: TRBD1 (5 bases). The CDR3 totals 15 residues. Germline-derived CDR1 and CDR2 are GTSNPN and SVGIG (reference sequence). The V end lost 2 bases, the J end lost 0 bases, and 11 bases lay between the germline ends. The chain's CDR3 is CAWSSGHSSNQPQHF. The DNA for the CDR3 is TGTGCCTGGAGTTCAGGACACTCTAGCAATCAGCCCCAGCATTTT.

The gene calls are TRBV7-8 and TRBJ1-5; perhaps TRBD1 as D (6 bases). The length of the CDR3 is 15 residues. Germline V CDR1 and CDR2: SGHVS, FQNEAQ. The V and J ends lost 0 bases and 6 bases respectively, with 12 bases between them. The CDR3 nucleotides are TGTGCCAGCAGCTTAGCGAGGGGGGGCAGTCAGCCCCAGCATTTT. This sequence encodes CASSLARGGSQPQHF. The full variable domain, its missing parts supplied by reference TRBV7-8 and TRBJ1-5, is GAGVSQSPRYKVAKRGQDVALRCDPISGHVSLFWYQQALGQGPEFLTYFQNEAQLDKSGLPSDRFFAERPEGSVSTLKIQRTQQEDSAVYLCASSLARGGSQPQHFGDGTRLSIL.

A remark on this clone: The identical CDR3 is also encoded by other nucleotide sequences in the sample. J is TRBJ2-7 and V is TRBV4-1; 7 bases are a match to TRBD1. J lost 2 bases, V lost 0 bases, and 1 base had no gene match. The CDR3 sequence is 14 residues long. Germline assignment: CDR1 MGHRA and CDR2 YSYEKL. CDR3 DNA: TGCGCCAGCAGCCAAGATAGGGGGCCCTACGAGCAGTACTTC. Its protein is CASSQDRGPYEQYF.

The gene calls are TRBV5-4 and TRBJ1-4; 9 positions match TRBD1. V lost 2 bases, J lost 0 bases, and 8 bases stayed unmatched. Looked up from germline, CDR1 is SGHNT and CDR2 is YYREEE (reference sequence). This CDR3 has 18 amino acids. The CDR3 nucleotides read TGTGCCAGCAGCTTTGGGACAGGGCCCTTCGCAACTAATGAAAAACTGTTTTTT. Translation gives CASSFGTGPFATNEKLFF.

This chain links TRBV5-5 with TRBJ2-5, with 9 bases that match TRBD2. Germline V gene sequence: CDR1 SGHKS, CDR2 YYEKEE (reference sequence). J lost 3 bases, V lost 3 bases, and 9 bases had no gene match. This CDR3 is 16 amino acids long. In DNA form, the CDR3 reads TGTGCCAGCAGCTCGGGGCCGGGACTAGCAAAAGAGACCCAGTACTTC. As protein: CASSSGPGLAKETQYF.

The genes are TRBV18 and TRBJ2-2; 7 bases fit TRBD1. V dropped 4 bases and J dropped 5; count of bases not matched to a gene: 4. The CDR3 covers 14 residues. In germline, CDR1 is KGHSH, CDR2 LQKENI. The CDR3 DNA reads TGTGCCAGCTCACAGACGACAGGGACCGGGGAGCTGTTTTTT. This gives the protein CASSQTTGTGELFF. The complete variable domain, with remaining parts taken from reference TRBV18 and TRBJ2-2, reads NAGVMQNPRHLVRRRGQEARLRCSPMKGHSHVYWYRQLPEEGLKFMVYLQKENIIDESGMPKERFSAEFPKEGPSILRIQQVVRGDSAAYFCASSQTTGTGELFFGEGSRLTVL.

The chain's CDR3 is CASSDLARQETQYF. CDR3 sequence (DNA): TGTGCCAGCAGTGATCTAGCCCGCCAAGAGACCCAGTACTTC. The J gene is TRBJ2-5, the V gene TRBV25-1, with a weak D call TRBD2 (5 bases). Germline values: CDR1 MGHDK, CDR2 SYGVNS. The CDR3 totals 14 residues. The ends were cut back, 3 bases at V and 1 base at J, with 9 bases in the middle.

The rearrangement links TRBV7-2 to TRBJ2-1, with D possibly being TRBD2 (6 bases). Trimming cost V 2 bases and J 6 bases, with 11 bases left between them. From germline, CDR1 is SGHTA and CDR2 FQGNSA. This CDR3 is built from 14 residues. Here the CDR3 reads CASSLRASANEQFF. The DNA for the CDR3 is TGTGCCAGCAGCTTAAGGGCTAGCGCCAATGAGCAGTTCTTC.

The V call is TRBV27, the J call TRBJ2-1, with TRBD1 matching 8 bases. J was trimmed by 7 bases and V by 2 bases; bases with no gene match: 7. The CDR3 covers 15 residues. Looked up from germline, CDR1 is MNHEY and CDR2 is SMNVEV (reference sequence). The CDR3 DNA sequence: TGTGCCAGCAGTTTAGAGGGACAGGCCTTTAATGAGCAGTTCTTC. Translating it yields CASSLEGQAFNEQFF.

V is TRBV28 and J is TRBJ1-1; 8 nucleotides match TRBD1. Germline lookup yields CDR1 MDHEN and CDR2 SYDVKM. CDR3 length: 16 residues. J gave up 1 base and V 7 bases, and 11 bases lay outside the gene matches. Here the CDR3 reads CASTRQGIRTNTEAFF. Written as DNA, the CDR3 is TGTGCCAGCACCCGACAGGGGATTCGTACGAACACTGAAGCTTTCTTT. The full variable domain, in which reference TRBV28 and TRBJ1-1 provide the parts outside the CDR3, is DVKVTQSSRYLVKRTGEKVFLECVQDMDHENMFWYRQDPGLGLRLIYFSYDVKMKEKGDIPEGYSVSREKKERFSLILESASTNQTSMYLCASTRQGIRTNTEAFFGQGTRLTVV.

The gene calls are TRBV19 and TRBJ2-1; D might be TRBD1 (6 bases). CDR3 length: 17 amino acids. The V gene lost 4 bases and the J gene lost 3 bases, with 19 bases spanning the gap. CDR1 is LNHDA and CDR2 is SQIVND in the germline V gene (reference sequence). Here the CDR3 reads CASSNTGTFVVYNEQFF. CDR3 coding DNA: TGTGCCAGTAGTAATACTGGGACATTTGTTGTCTACAATGAGCAGTTCTTC.

The rearrangement joins TRBV24-1 to TRBJ1-2; a weak D match, TRBD1 (5 bases). The V and J ends lost 6 bases and 4 bases respectively, with 14 bases between them. Germline assignment: CDR1 KGHDR and CDR2 SFDVKD. This CDR3 comprises 14 residues. CDR3 DNA sequence: TGTGCCACCAGTCTCACGACAGAGCCCTATGGCTACACCTTC. It codes for CATSLTTEPYGYTF.

This chain uses TRBV29-1 with TRBJ2-1; 8 bases line up with TRBD1. CDR1 and CDR2 (germline): SQVTM, ANQGSEA. CDR3 length equals 16 residues. Losses at the gene ends were 0 bases for V and 4 bases for J; bases not matched to a gene: 8. The CDR3 region is CSVEDRGPFLYNEQFF. CDR3 DNA sequence: TGCAGCGTTGAAGACAGGGGGCCCTTTTTATACAATGAGCAGTTCTTC.

The genes are TRBV29-1 and TRBJ1-1, with 7 nucleotides matching TRBD1. Germline values: CDR1 SQVTM, CDR2 ANQGSEA. The CDR3 covers 14 residues. Germline trimming cut 6 bases from V and 5 bases from J; bases unmatched to any gene: 12. The CDR3: CSVEGGRGRTEAFF. CDR3 in DNA: TGCAGCGTCGAGGGGGGTAGGGGGCGGACTGAAGCTTTCTTT.

The CDR3 nucleotides are TGTGCCAGCTCACCAAAGGACAGGGGAAGGTACGAGCAGTACTTC. Residues: CASSPKDRGRYEQYF. This chain joins TRBV18 and TRBJ2-7; 9 nucleotides agree with TRBD1. CDR1 is KGHSH and CDR2 is LQKENI in the germline V gene. This CDR3 is 15 amino acids long. The V and J ends lost 2 bases and 4 bases, in that order; junction bases with no gene match: 6.

This chain links TRBV27 with TRBJ2-7, with 7 bases that match TRBD2. Trimming cost V 5 bases and J 6 bases; bases outside gene matches: 7. The CDR3 loop spans 13 amino acids. Germline values: CDR1 MNHEY, CDR2 SMNVEV (reference sequence). CDR3 sequence (DNA): TGTGCCAGCAGTAGGACTAGGGAAGGCGAGCAGTACTTC. Amino acids: CASSRTREGEQYF.

This chain joins TRBV6-5 and TRBJ2-1, with D possibly TRBD2 on 6 matching bases. The CDR3 has 16 residues. The germline CDR1 and CDR2 sequences are MNHEY and SVGAGI. Between the trimmed V and J ends, which lost 4 bases and 0 bases, there was a span of 13 bases. The CDR3 DNA reads as TGTGCCAGCAGTTCCCCCGGTAGCGGCTCCTACAATGAGCAGTTCTTC. Translation: CASSSPGSGSYNEQFF.

V usage is TRBV6-5 and J usage is TRBJ2-1; 8 bases are a match to TRBD2. From germline, CDR1 is MNHEY and CDR2 SVGAGI. Trimming removed 4 bases from V and 1 base from J; junction bases left unmatched: 6. The CDR3 runs to 16 residues. In nucleotides, the CDR3 is TGTGCCAGCAGTTTAGCGGGGCGGGGGTCCTACAATGAGCAGTTCTTC. It yields the protein CASSLAGRGSYNEQFF.

This clone has only one observation. This chain connects TRBV19 to TRBJ2-2; 7 bases are shared with TRBD1. With 7 bases clipped from V and 4 bases from J, the junction kept 6 bases outside the gene matches. Germline V gene data show CDR1 as LNHDA and CDR2 as SQIVND (reference sequence). This CDR3 comprises 14 residues. CDR3 coding DNA: TGTGCCAGTACCCTGGGACAGCCCACCGGGGAGCTGTTTTTT. Protein sequence: CASTLGQPTGELFF.